These T cell receptor beta chains were read from a single sample in a study of T cell responses to AZD1222 COVID-19 vaccine. Data came from immunoSEQ multiplex PCR; TCRdb stores just in-frame clones and leaves some out. The sample consists of over 95,000 clones, around nine tenths of them appearing once. This material consisted of peripheral blood, taken 28 days after the second AZD1222 dose. These receptors were taken from an adult who received the AZD1222 COVID-19 vaccine. CDR3s include the opening cysteine and the closing phenylalanine or tryptophan. Fields, in order: J gene, D gene, clone size, V gene, CDR3 protein, CDR3 DNA. D genes are given only for firm matches. Only some rows state a clone size, as once, few, many or a class for expanded clones.

TRBJ2-1 TRBD1 NA TRBV5-6 CASSSPTTGPSYNEQFF TGTGCCAGCAGCTCCCCCACGACAGGGCCCTCGTACAATGAGCAGTTCTTC
TRBJ1-1 NA NA TRBV11-2 CASSRRGAGNTEAFF TGTGCCAGCAGCCGGCGTGGTGCGGGGAACACTGAAGCTTTCTTT
TRBJ2-5 NA NA TRBV15 CATGTVAQETQYF TGTGCCACCGGGACGGTAGCCCAAGAGACCCAGTACTTC
TRBJ1-1 NA NA TRBV6-2/TRBV6-3 CASSPDSRAFF TGTGCCAGCAGCCCCGATAGTAGAGCTTTCTTT
TRBJ1-1 NA NA TRBV9 CASSYTPTTEAFF TGTGCCAGCAGCTATACCCCAACCACTGAAGCTTTCTTT
TRBJ2-1 NA NA TRBV18 CASSPGLGPYNEQFF TGTGCCAGCTCACCGGGGTTGGGTCCCTACAATGAGCAGTTCTTC
TRBJ1-2 NA once TRBV2 CASSEWDGGYTF TGTGCCAGCAGTGAATGGGACGGTGGCTACACCTTC
TRBJ1-3 NA NA TRBV13 CASSAIADSSGNTIYF TGTGCCAGCAGCGCCATTGCGGACAGCTCTGGAAACACCATATATTTT
TRBJ2-1 NA NA TRBV2 CASSEGQTYNEQFF TGTGCCAGCAGTGAAGGACAGACCTACAATGAGCAGTTCTTC
TRBJ2-4 TRBD1 NA TRBV6-5 CASRRTGDYKNIQYF TGTGCCAGCAGAAGGACAGGGGACTACAAAAACATTCAGTACTTC
TRBJ2-5 TRBD1 NA TRBV30 CAVDRGDQETQYF TGTGCCGTCGACAGGGGCGATCAAGAGACCCAGTACTTC
TRBJ2-7 NA NA TRBV4-1 CASSQDLSGSSYEQYF TGCGCCAGCAGCCAAGACCTAAGCGGGTCCTCCTACGAGCAGTACTTC
TRBJ2-1 NA NA TRBV29-1 CSVGEVVYNEQFF TGCAGCGTTGGGGAGGTGGTTTACAATGAGCAGTTCTTC
TRBJ2-7 TRBD1 NA TRBV7-8 CASSQRTGGAYEQYF TGTGCCAGCAGCCAAAGGACAGGGGGGGCCTACGAGCAGTACTTC
TRBJ2-7 NA NA TRBV3-1/TRBV3-2 CASSREGQSSYEQYF TGTGCCAGCAGCCGGGAGGGACAGAGCTCCTACGAGCAGTACTTC
TRBJ1-3 NA NA TRBV7-8 CASQRGAGAGNTIYF TGTGCCAGCCAGCGGGGGGCAGGGGCTGGAAACACCATATATTTT
TRBJ2-2 NA NA TRBV7-3 CASSPWGSANTGELFF TGTGCCAGCAGCCCCTGGGGTAGCGCAAACACCGGGGAGCTGTTTTTT
TRBJ1-6 TRBD1 NA TRBV19 CASSAGQVNSPLHF TGTGCCAGTAGTGCGGGACAGGTTAATTCACCCCTCCACTTT
TRBJ1-2 TRBD1 NA TRBV7-9 CASSSTRGTGGYGYTF TGTGCCAGCAGCTCAACCCGCGGGACAGGAGGCTATGGCTACACCTTC
TRBJ1-4 NA NA TRBV29-1 CSVGLPNEKLFF TGCAGCGTTGGGTTACCTAATGAAAAACTGTTTTTT
TRBJ1-4 NA NA TRBV4-1 CASSQGTRGRGEKLFF TGCGCCAGCAGCCAAGGGACCCGGGGGCGCGGTGAAAAACTGTTTTTT
TRBJ2-7 TRBD1 NA TRBV7-3 CASSLNPGQSLGEQYF TGTGCCAGCAGCTTGAATCCGGGACAGAGTCTGGGCGAGCAGTACTTC
TRBJ1-2 NA NA TRBV10-3 CAISDQGRVRDGYTF TGTGCCATCAGTGATCAGGGCAGGGTAAGAGATGGCTACACCTTC
TRBJ2-1 NA once TRBV9 CASSVVAGPYNEQFF TGTGCCAGCAGCGTAGTTGCGGGTCCGTACAATGAGCAGTTCTTC
TRBJ2-2 NA NA TRBV2 CASSEARGGTGELFF TGTGCCAGCAGTGAAGCGCGAGGAGGGACCGGGGAGCTGTTTTTT
TRBJ2-7 NA NA TRBV7-2 CASSLAGGHYEQYF TGTGCCAGCAGCTTAGCGGGAGGCCACTACGAGCAGTACTTC
TRBJ1-1 NA NA TRBV7-9 CASSPDSIEAFF TGTGCCAGCAGCCCTGACAGCATTGAAGCTTTCTTT
TRBJ2-1 TRBD2 NA TRBV3-1/TRBV3-2 CASSRLAGHNEQFF TGTGCCAGCAGCCGACTAGCGGGACACAATGAGCAGTTCTTC
TRBJ2-7 TRBD2 NA TRBV10-3 CAISPTGLAGEQYF TGTGCCATTTCTCCTACGGGACTAGCTGGCGAGCAGTACTTC
TRBJ2-2 TRBD2 NA TRBV19 CASSITGTIATGELFF TGTGCCAGTAGTATAACCGGGACTATAGCTACCGGGGAGCTGTTTTTT
TRBJ2-7 NA NA TRBV9 CASSQTPFYEQYF TGTGCCAGCAGCCAAACACCATTCTACGAGCAGTACTTC
TRBJ1-6 NA many TRBV6-5 CASSYSPYSPLHF TGTGCCAGCAGTTACTCGCCCTATTCACCCCTCCACTTT
TRBJ1-3 NA NA TRBV3-1/TRBV3-2 CASRLSGNTIYF TGTGCCAGCAGACTCTCTGGAAACACCATATATTTT
TRBJ2-1 TRBD1 NA TRBV19 CASIRTGAVNEQFF TGTGCCAGTATCCGGACAGGGGCCGTCAATGAGCAGTTCTTC
TRBJ2-1 NA once TRBV7-3 CASSPAASSSYNEQFF TGTGCCAGCAGCCCCGCCGCCTCGAGCTCCTACAATGAGCAGTTCTTC
TRBJ1-2 NA NA TRBV9 CASSPRMGGTYGYTF TGTGCCAGCAGCCCCCGGATGGGGGGCACGTATGGCTACACCTTC
TRBJ2-1 TRBD2 once TRBV7-6 CASSLDAGGPYEQFF TGTGCCAGCAGCTTAGATGCGGGAGGGCCATATGAGCAGTTCTTC
TRBJ1-5 NA NA TRBV6-5 CASHGVRNQPQHF TGTGCCAGTCATGGGGTCCGCAATCAGCCCCAGCATTTT
TRBJ2-1 NA NA TRBV5-5 CASSLLQGSYNEQFF TGTGCCAGCAGCTTGCTCCAGGGGTCATACAATGAGCAGTTCTTC
TRBJ2-3 NA NA TRBV5-1 CASSSGGSLGTDTQYF TGCGCCAGCAGTTCCGGGGGAAGTTTAGGCACAGATACGCAGTATTTT
TRBJ2-5 TRBD2 NA TRBV14 CASSQPGGPQETQYF TGTGCCAGCAGCCAACCGGGAGGGCCCCAAGAGACCCAGTACTTC
TRBJ2-1 TRBD2 NA TRBV4-1 CASSHSGRGLANNEQFF TGCGCCAGCAGCCACAGCGGACGAGGACTAGCAAACAATGAGCAGTTCTTC
TRBJ1-3 NA NA TRBV6-6 CASSRDGGRSSGNTIYF TGTGCCAGCAGTCGGGACGGTGGGAGAAGCTCTGGAAACACCATATATTTT
TRBJ2-7 TRBD2 NA TRBV5-5 CASSPWAGASGSYEQYF TGTGCCAGCAGCCCTTGGGCCGGGGCTAGCGGGAGCTACGAGCAGTACTTC
TRBJ2-5 NA NA TRBV3-1/TRBV3-2 CASSQAGLAGGETQYF TGTGCCAGCAGCCAGGCGGGACTGGCTGGAGGAGAGACCCAGTACTTC